Listed here are 22 T cell receptor beta chains from one sample, sequenced in a study of blood T cell repertoires in COVID-19. Here immunoSEQ multiplex PCR was the method, and the copy in TCRdb shows in-frame clones only, minus some. The sample contains fewer than 400,000 clones, 89% of which appear only once. The sequenced sample was PBMCs or T cells enriched from blood (not recorded which). The receptors shown here come from a woman aged 25-40 years who had recovered from COVID-19.

The gene calls are TRBV7-9 and TRBJ2-3; 7 bases agree with TRBD2. Unmatched junction bases numbered 11, after V lost 7 bases and J lost 4 bases. This CDR3 has 15 residues. CDR1 is SEHNR and CDR2 is FQNEAQ in the germline V gene (reference sequence). CDR3 DNA: TGTGCCAGCATCCAAGCGGCGGGAGAGGCAGATACGCAGTATTTT. This sequence encodes CASIQAAGEADTQYF. Complete variable domain (other parts from reference TRBV7-9 and TRBJ2-3): DTGVSQNPRHKITKRGQNVTFRCDPISEHNRLYWYRQTLGQGPEFLTYFQNEAQLEKSRLLSDRFSAERPKGSFSTLEIQRTEQGDSAMYLCASIQAAGEADTQYFGPGTRLTVL.

The rearrangement joins TRBV29-1 to TRBJ1-1, with 8 bases matching TRBD1. CDR1 is SQVTM and CDR2 is ANQGSEA in the germline V gene. The CDR3 is 13 residues long. The junction had 2 bases not matched to a gene; V was cut back by 5 bases and J by 0 bases. CDR3 coding DNA: TGCAGCGTTCAGACAGGGGTGAACACTGAAGCTTTCTTT. Protein product: CSVQTGVNTEAFF.

The rearrangement links TRBV3-1 (or the pseudogene TRBV3-2) to TRBJ1-2; D is perhaps TRBD1 (5 bases). CDR1 is LGHDT, CDR2 YNNKEL, per germline (reference sequence). V dropped 2 bases and J dropped 6 bases, with 10 bases sitting between them. The CDR3 totals 13 residues. CDR3 sequence: CASSQSSGNGYTF. The CDR3 DNA reads as TGTGCCAGCAGCCAATCTTCAGGGAATGGCTACACCTTC.

As concerns this clone: Relative to the germline gene, one junction end is altered; a read error may explain this. This chain joins TRBV3-1 (or the pseudogene TRBV3-2) and TRBJ2-1, with TRBD1 as a possible D gene (5 bases). Germline CDR1 is LGHDT and CDR2 is YNNKEL (reference sequence). This CDR3 has 13 amino acids. The CDR3 bases are TGTGCCAGCAGCCAAAGATCGAAGGCAGGGTGGCTCTTC. Residues: CASSQRSKAGWLF.

The chain combines TRBV28 with TRBJ2-7; the D is unclear. This CDR3 spans 12 amino acids. With 6 bases removed from V and 5 bases from J, the gap between germline ends came to 11 bases. CDR1 is MDHEN and CDR2 is SYDVKM in the germline V gene. This chain's CDR3 is CASSPPLHEQYF. The CDR3 nucleotides read TGTGCCAGCAGCCCCCCCCTCCACGAGCAGTACTTC.

This chain uses TRBV6-5 with TRBJ2-7; D might be TRBD2 (6 bases). This CDR3 is built from 14 residues. Trimming took off 5 bases at V and 2 bases at J, with 13 bases between the two ends. Germline V CDR1 and CDR2: MNHEY, SVGAGI. CDR3 nucleotide sequence: TGTGCCAGCAGTATCCCGGGACTGGCCTACGAGCAGTACTTC. Amino acids: CASSIPGLAYEQYF.

This chain connects TRBV5-4 to TRBJ2-7; tentative D call: TRBD1 (5 bases). V lost 6 bases to trimming and J lost 2 bases, with 18 bases between them. The CDR3 length is 15 residues. CDR1 is SGHNT and CDR2 is YYREEE in the germline V gene (reference sequence). The CDR3 loop is CASTRGQSYPYEQYF. CDR3 nucleotides: TGTGCCAGCACAAGGGGCCAGAGTTACCCCTACGAGCAGTACTTC.

The CDR3 is CASSPRQGENEKLFF. As DNA, the CDR3 is TGTGCCAGCTCACCACGGCAGGGGGAGAATGAAAAACTGTTTTTT. The chain employs TRBV18 and TRBJ1-4, with 7 bases fitting TRBD1. V trimming: 1 base; J trimming: 5 bases; junction bases outside the gene matches: 4. The CDR3 is 15 amino acids. Germline V gives CDR1 KGHSH, CDR2 LQKENI.

This clone was recorded a few times. The V call is TRBV2, the J call TRBJ2-5, with D perhaps TRBD1 (6 bases). The V end lost 3 bases, the J end lost 2 bases, and 13 bases lay between the germline ends. Germline lookup yields CDR1 SNHLY and CDR2 FYNNEI. CDR3 length: 15 amino acids. CDR3 bases: TGTGCCAGCAGTGACGTAAGGGACATTCAAGAGACCCAGTACTTC. This gives the protein CASSDVRDIQETQYF.

V is TRBV3-1 (or the pseudogene TRBV3-2) and J is TRBJ2-1; D uncertain. V lost 4 bases, J lost 8 bases, and 15 bases lay in between. Germline CDR1 is LGHDT and CDR2 is YNNKEL (reference sequence). The CDR3 is 14 residues long. CDR3 region: CASSPYSLPHEQFF. In nucleotides, the CDR3 is TGTGCCAGCAGCCCTTACAGTTTACCCCATGAGCAGTTCTTC.

The chain joins TRBV5-1 to TRBJ2-7; a weak D match, TRBD1 (5 bases). The CDR3 is made up of 15 amino acids. The V gene's germline CDR1 is SGHRS and CDR2 YFSETQ. With 5 bases removed from V and 6 bases from J, the gap between germline ends came to 21 bases. The CDR3 DNA reads as TGCGCCAGCAGTCCGACGCCAGGGTATTCCGCCGAGCAGTACTTC. It encodes CASSPTPGYSAEQYF. Using reference TRBV5-1 and TRBJ2-7 for the parts outside the CDR3, the full variable domain is KAGVTQTPRYLIKTRGQQVTLSCSPISGHRSVSWYQQTPGQGLQFLFEYFSETQRNKGNFPGRFSGRQFSNSRSEMNVSTLELGDSALYLCASSPTPGYSAEQYFGPGTRLTVT.

With respect to this clone: The same CDR3 arises from other DNA sequences in this sample as well. V usage is TRBV5-4 and J usage is TRBJ2-7; 9 bases are a match to TRBD2. Germline V gives CDR1 SGHNT, CDR2 YYREEE (reference sequence). V gave up 3 bases and J gave up 5 bases; unmatched junction bases: 3. The CDR3 sequence is 13 residues long. CDR3 in DNA: TGTGCCAGCAGCTCGGGACTAGCAAACGAGCAGTACTTC. Translated: CASSSGLANEQYF. Based on the CDR3 plus reference TRBV5-4 and TRBJ2-7, the full variable domain is ETGVTQSPTHLIKTRGQQVTLRCSSQSGHNTVSWYQQALGQGPQFIFQYYREEENGRGNFPPRFSGLQFPNYSSELNVNALELDDSALYLCASSSGLANEQYFGPGTRLTVT.

This chain links TRBV30 with TRBJ2-1, with D maybe TRBD1 (6 bases). Germline V gene data show CDR1 as GTSNPN and CDR2 as SVGIG (reference sequence). V gave up 4 bases and J gave up 4 bases, with 11 bases separating them. The CDR3 runs 13 residues. The CDR3 sequence is CAWNRAKYNEQFF. CDR3 nucleotide sequence: TGTGCCTGGAACAGGGCTAAGTACAATGAGCAGTTCTTC.

The V and J genes are TRBV5-1 and TRBJ2-5; D is possibly TRBD2 (5 bases). The CDR3 spans 14 residues. With 3 bases removed from V and 4 bases from J, the gap between germline ends came to 13 bases. CDR1 and CDR2 (germline): SGHRS, YFSETQ. For the CDR3, the DNA is TGCGCCAGCAGCTCCGGGGTTGGGAGAGAGACCCAGTACTTC. Its protein product is CASSSGVGRETQYF. Supplemented by reference TRBV5-1 and TRBJ2-5, the full variable domain reads KAGVTQTPRYLIKTRGQQVTLSCSPISGHRSVSWYQQTPGQGLQFLFEYFSETQRNKGNFPGRFSGRQFSNSRSEMNVSTLELGDSALYLCASSSGVGRETQYFGPGTRLLVL.

The chain combines TRBV6-2 or TRBV6-3 with TRBJ1-5; TRBD1 is a possible D gene (5 bases). Trimming pared 10 bases from V and 0 bases from J, leaving 25 bases between. CDR3 length: 18 residues. The germline V gene encodes CDR1 MNHEY and CDR2 SVGEGT. The CDR3 region has the DNA TGTGCCACCACCCCCGGGGGGACTCGGGCTTATAGCAATCAGCCCCAGCATTTT. Translating gives CATTPGGTRAYSNQPQHF.

The V call is TRBV28, the J call TRBJ1-2; a weak D match, TRBD1 (6 bases). This CDR3 spans 15 amino acids. V shed 4 bases and J shed 1 base, with 13 bases lying between them. The V gene's germline CDR1 is MDHEN and CDR2 SYDVKM. The CDR3 loop reads CASSSQGLDNYGYTF. The CDR3 DNA is TGTGCCAGCAGTTCCCAGGGGCTCGATAACTATGGCTACACCTTC.

The chain recombines TRBV7-9 with TRBJ2-7, with D perhaps TRBD2 (5 bases). The CDR3 runs to 15 residues. Trimming left V 3 bases short and J 0 bases short, with 12 bases between. The V gene's germline CDR1 is SEHNR and CDR2 FQNEAQ (reference sequence). In nucleotides, the CDR3 is TGTGCCAGCAGCTTGGCGGGTCGCCTCTCCTACGAGCAGTACTTC. Translated: CASSLAGRLSYEQYF.

About this clone itself: Other nucleotide sequences in the sample specify the same CDR3. The rearrangement links TRBV7-2 to TRBJ2-6; D not resolved. With 5 bases removed from V and 0 bases from J, the gap between germline ends came to 5 bases. The CDR3 spans 14 residues. Germline assignment: CDR1 SGHTA and CDR2 FQGNSA. CDR3 in DNA: TGTGCCAGCAGCCTTTCCTCTGGGGCCAACGTCCTGACTTTC. It is translated as CASSLSSGANVLTF.

The V call is TRBV24-1, the J call TRBJ1-4, with unresolved D. Deletions cut 3 bases from V and 7 bases from J, with 17 bases between. Germline V gene data show CDR1 as KGHDR and CDR2 as SFDVKD. The length of the CDR3 is 16 residues. CDR3: CATSDARAGFGEKLFF. The DNA of the CDR3 is TGTGCCACCAGTGATGCCCGTGCGGGATTCGGTGAAAAACTGTTTTTT.

The genes are TRBV25-1 and TRBJ2-3; 7 nucleotides match TRBD2. J gave up 0 bases and V 5 bases, and 2 bases lay outside the gene matches. Germline V lookup: CDR1 MGHDK, CDR2 SYGVNS. The CDR3 is 14 amino acids. The CDR3 sequence: CASSLAASTDTQYF. CDR3 in DNA: TGTGCCAGCAGTCTAGCGGCTAGCACAGATACGCAGTATTTT.

In DNA form, the CDR3 reads TGCGCCAGCGACCGGACAGGGAGAGAAGCTTTCTTT. Its translation: CASDRTGREAFF. This rearrangement joins TRBV10-2 to TRBJ1-1; the match to TRBD1 covers 8 bases. The trim removed 8 bases at V and 8 bases at J, leaving 7 bases unmatched. The CDR3 has 12 residues. Germline lookup yields CDR1 WSHSY and CDR2 SAAADI.

About this clone itself: The sample has other DNA sequences that encode this CDR3 too. This sequence joins TRBV19 and TRBJ1-1, with a possible D match to TRBD1 (5 bases). This CDR3 has 13 amino acids. Trimming cost V 0 bases and J 4 bases, with 6 bases left between them. Germline V gives CDR1 LNHDA, CDR2 SQIVND (reference sequence). CDR3 in amino acids: CASSIDRATEAFF. CDR3 in DNA: TGTGCCAGTAGTATAGACAGGGCCACTGAAGCTTTCTTT.